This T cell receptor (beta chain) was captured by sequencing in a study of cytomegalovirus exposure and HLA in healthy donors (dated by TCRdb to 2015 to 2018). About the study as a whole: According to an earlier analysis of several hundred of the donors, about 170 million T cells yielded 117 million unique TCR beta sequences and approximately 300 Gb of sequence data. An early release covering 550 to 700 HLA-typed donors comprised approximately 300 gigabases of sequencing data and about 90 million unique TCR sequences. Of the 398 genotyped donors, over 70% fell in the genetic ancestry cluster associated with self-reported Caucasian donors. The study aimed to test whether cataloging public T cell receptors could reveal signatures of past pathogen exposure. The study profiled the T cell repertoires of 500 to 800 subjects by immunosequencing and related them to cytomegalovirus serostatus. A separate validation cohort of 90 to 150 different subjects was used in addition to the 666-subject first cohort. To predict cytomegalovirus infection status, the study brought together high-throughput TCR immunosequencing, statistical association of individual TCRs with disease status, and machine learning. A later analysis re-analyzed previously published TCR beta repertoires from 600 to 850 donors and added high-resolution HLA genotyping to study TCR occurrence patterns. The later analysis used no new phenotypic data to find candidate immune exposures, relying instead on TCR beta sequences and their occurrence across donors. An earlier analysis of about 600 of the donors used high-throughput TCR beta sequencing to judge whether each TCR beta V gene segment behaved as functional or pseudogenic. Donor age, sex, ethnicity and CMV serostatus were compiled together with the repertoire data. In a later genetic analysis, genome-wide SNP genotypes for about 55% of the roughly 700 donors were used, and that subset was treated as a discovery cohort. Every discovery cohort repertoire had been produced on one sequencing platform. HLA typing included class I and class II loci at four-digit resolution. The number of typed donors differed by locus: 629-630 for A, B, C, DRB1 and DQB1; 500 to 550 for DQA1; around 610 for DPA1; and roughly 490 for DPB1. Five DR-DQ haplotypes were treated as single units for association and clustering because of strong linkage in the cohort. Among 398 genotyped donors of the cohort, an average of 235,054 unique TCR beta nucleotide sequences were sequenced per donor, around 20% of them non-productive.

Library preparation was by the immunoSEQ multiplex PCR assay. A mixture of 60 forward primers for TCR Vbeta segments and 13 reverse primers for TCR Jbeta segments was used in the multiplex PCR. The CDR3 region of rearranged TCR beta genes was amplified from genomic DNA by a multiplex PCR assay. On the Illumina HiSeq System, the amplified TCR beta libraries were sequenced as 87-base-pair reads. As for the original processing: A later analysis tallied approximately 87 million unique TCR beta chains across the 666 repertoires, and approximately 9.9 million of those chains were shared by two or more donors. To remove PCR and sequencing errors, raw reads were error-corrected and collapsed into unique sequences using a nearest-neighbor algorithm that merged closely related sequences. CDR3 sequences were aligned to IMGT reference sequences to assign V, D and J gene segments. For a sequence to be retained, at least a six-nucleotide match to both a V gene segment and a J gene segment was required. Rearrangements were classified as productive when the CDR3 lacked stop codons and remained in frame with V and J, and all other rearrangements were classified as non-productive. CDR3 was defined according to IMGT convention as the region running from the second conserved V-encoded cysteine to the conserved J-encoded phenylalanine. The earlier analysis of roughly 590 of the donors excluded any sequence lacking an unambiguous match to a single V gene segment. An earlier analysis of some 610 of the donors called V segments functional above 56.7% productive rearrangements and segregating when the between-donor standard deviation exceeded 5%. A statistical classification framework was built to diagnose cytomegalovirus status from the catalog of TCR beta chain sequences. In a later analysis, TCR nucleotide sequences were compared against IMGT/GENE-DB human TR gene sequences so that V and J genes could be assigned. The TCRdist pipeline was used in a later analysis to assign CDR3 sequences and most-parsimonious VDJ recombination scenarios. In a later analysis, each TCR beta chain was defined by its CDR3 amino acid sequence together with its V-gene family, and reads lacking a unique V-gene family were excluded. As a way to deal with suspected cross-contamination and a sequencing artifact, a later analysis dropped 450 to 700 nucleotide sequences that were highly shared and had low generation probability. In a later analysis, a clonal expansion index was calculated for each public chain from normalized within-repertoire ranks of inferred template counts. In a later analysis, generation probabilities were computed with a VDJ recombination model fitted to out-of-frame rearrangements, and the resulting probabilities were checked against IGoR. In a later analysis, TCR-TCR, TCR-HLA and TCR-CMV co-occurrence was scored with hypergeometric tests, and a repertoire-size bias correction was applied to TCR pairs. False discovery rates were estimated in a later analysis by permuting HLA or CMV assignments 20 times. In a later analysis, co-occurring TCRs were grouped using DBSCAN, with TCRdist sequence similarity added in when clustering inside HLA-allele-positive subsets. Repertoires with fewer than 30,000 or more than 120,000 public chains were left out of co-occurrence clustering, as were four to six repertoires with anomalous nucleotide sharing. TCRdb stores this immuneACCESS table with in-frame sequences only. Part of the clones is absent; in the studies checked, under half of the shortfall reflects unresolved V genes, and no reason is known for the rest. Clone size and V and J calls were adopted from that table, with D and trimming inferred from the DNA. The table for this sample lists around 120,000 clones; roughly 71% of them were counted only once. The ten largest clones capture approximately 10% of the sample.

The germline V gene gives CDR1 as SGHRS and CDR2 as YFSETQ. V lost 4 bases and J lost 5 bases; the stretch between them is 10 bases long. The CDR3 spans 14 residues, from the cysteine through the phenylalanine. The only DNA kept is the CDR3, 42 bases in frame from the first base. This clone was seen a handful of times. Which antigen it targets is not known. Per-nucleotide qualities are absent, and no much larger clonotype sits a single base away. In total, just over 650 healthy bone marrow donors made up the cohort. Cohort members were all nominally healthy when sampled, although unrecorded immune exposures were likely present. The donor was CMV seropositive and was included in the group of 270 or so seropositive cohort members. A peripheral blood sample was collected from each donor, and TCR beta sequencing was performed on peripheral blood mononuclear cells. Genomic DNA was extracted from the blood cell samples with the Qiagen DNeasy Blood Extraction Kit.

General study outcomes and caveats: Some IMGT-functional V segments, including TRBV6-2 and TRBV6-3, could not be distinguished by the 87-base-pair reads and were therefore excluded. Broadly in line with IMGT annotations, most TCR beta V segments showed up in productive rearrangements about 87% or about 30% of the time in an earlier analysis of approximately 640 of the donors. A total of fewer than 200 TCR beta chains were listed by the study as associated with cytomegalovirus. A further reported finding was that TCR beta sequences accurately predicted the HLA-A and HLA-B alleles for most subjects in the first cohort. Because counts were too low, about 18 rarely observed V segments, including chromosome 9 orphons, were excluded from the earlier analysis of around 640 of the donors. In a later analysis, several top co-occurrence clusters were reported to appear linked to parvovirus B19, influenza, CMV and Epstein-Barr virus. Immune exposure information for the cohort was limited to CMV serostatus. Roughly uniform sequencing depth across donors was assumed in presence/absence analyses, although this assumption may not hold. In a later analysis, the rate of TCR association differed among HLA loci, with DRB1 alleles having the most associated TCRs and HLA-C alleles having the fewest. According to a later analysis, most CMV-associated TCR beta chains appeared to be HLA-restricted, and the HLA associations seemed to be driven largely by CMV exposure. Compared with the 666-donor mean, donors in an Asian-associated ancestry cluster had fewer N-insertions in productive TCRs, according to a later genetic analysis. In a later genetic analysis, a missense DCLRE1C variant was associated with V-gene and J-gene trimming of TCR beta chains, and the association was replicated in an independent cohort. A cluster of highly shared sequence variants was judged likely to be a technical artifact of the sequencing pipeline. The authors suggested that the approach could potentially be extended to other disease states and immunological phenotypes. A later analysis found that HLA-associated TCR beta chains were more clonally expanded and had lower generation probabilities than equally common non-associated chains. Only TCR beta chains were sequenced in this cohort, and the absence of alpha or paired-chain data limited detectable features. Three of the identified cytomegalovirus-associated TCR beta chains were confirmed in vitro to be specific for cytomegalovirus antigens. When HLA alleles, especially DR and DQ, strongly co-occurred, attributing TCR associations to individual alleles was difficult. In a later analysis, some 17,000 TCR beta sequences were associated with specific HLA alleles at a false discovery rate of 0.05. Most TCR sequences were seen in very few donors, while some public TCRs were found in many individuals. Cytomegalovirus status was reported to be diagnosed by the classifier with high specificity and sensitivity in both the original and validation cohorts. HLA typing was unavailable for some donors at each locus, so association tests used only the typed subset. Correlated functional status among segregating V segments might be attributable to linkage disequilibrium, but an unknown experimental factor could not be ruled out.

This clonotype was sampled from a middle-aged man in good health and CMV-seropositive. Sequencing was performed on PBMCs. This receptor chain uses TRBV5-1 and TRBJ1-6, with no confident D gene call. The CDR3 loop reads CASSHSGNNSPLHF. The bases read TGCGCCAGCAGCCATTCGGGAAATAATTCACCCCTCCACTTT.